The clone carrying this T cell receptor (beta chain) was seen ten or more times. At one of its ends the junction is not consistent with the germline gene, which may arise from a read error. Germline CDR1 is MDHEN and CDR2 is SYDVKM. The CDR3 runs to 14 residues. The sample comes from a study of T-cell reconstitution after alpha-beta-depleted transplantation in children. Preparing the TCRbeta library involved the use of unique molecular identifiers. TCRdb fed the PCR reads into MiXCR, producing one record per CDR3 protein. The repertoire has about 610,000 distinct CDR3 sequences, about 10% of them found once; the top ten carry approximately 4.1%.

The sequence was obtained from a human donor who donated a stem cell graft to a child with acute myeloid leukemia. Sequenced here: PBMCs from the stem cell graft donor, sampled from the stem cell graft. The V and J genes are TRBV28 and TRBJ1-5; no firm D call. CDR3 sequence (DNA): TGTGCCAGCACTTTAACGGGAATTGGGCAGCCCCAGCATTTT. Its protein is CASTLTGIGQPQHF. The entire variable domain, with the rest obtained from reference TRBV28 and TRBJ1-5, is as follows: DVKVTQSSRYLVKRTGEKVFLECVQDMDHENMFWYRQDPGLGLRLIYFSYDVKMKEKGDIPEGYSVSREKKERFSLILESASTNQTSMYLCASTLTGIGQPQHFGDGTRLSIL.